The next 5 T cell receptor beta chains were all read from a single sample in a study of cytomegalovirus exposure and HLA in healthy donors. 13 Jbeta primers and 60 Vbeta primers were used for the PCR. Here immunoSEQ multiplex PCR was the method, and the copy in TCRdb shows in-frame clones only, minus some. This table has some 95,000 clones, about 81% appearing once. The specimen sequenced was PBMCs. The receptors stem from a woman aged 40 to 50 in good health and CMV-seropositive.

V usage is TRBV7-9 and J usage is TRBJ1-2; D is unresolved. The germline CDR1 and CDR2 sequences are SEHNR and FQNEAQ (reference sequence). CDR3 length: 15 amino acids. The ends were cut back, 1 base at V and 0 bases at J, with 9 bases in the middle. The CDR3 spells CASSLGVQANYGYTF. The CDR3 DNA reads TGTGCCAGCAGCTTAGGGGTGCAGGCTAACTATGGCTACACCTTC.

The rearrangement uses TRBV7-4 and TRBJ2-1, with 14 bases aligning to TRBD2. V shed 1 base, J shed 8 bases, and the junction held 4 bases outside the gene matches. The CDR3 sequence is 16 residues long. The germline CDR1 and CDR2 sequences are SGHVT and SQSDAQ. In nucleotides, the CDR3 is TGTGCCAGCAGCTTAGAGGGACTAGCGGGAGACTATGAGCAGTTCTTC. Amino acids: CASSLEGLAGDYEQFF.

The chain recombines TRBV2 with TRBJ2-1, with a weak D call TRBD1 (6 bases). V lost 4 bases to trimming and J lost 5 bases, with 15 bases between them. The CDR3 is 15 amino acids. The germline gives CDR1 SNHLY, CDR2 FYNNEI. The CDR3 loop reads CASSVTLRDNNEQFF. CDR3 in DNA: TGTGCCAGCAGTGTCACCCTAAGGGACAACAATGAGCAGTTCTTC.

This chain joins TRBV28 and TRBJ2-7, with TRBD1 identical over 9 bases. Germline-derived CDR1 and CDR2 are MDHEN and SYDVKM. Trimming removed 5 bases from V and 2 bases from J; junction bases left unmatched: 19. The CDR3 covers 19 residues. The CDR3 reads CASSDPGTGFPWSPYEQYF. As DNA, the CDR3 is TGTGCCAGCAGTGACCCCGGGACAGGGTTCCCTTGGTCTCCCTACGAGCAGTACTTC.

This chain joins TRBV2 and TRBJ1-2; the match to TRBD1 covers 9 bases. This CDR3 region has 14 residues. Germline loops: CDR1 SNHLY, CDR2 FYNNEI. V shed 7 bases, J shed 7 bases, and the junction held 10 bases outside the gene matches. In DNA form, the CDR3 reads TGTGCCAGCACCCCGGGACAGGGAAAGGGTGGCTACACCTTC. Translating gives CASTPGQGKGGYTF.